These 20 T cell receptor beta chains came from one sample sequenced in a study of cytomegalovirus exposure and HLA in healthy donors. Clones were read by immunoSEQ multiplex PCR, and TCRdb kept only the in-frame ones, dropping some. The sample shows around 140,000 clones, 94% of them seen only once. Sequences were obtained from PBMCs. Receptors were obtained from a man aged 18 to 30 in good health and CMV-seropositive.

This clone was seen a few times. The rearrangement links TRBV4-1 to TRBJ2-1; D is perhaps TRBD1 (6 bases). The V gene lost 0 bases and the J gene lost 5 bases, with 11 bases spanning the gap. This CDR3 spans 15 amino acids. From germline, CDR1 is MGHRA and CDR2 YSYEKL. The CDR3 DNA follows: TGCGCCAGCAGCCAAGAGGGGGCTCAGAACAATGAGCAGTTCTTC. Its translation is CASSQEGAQNNEQFF.

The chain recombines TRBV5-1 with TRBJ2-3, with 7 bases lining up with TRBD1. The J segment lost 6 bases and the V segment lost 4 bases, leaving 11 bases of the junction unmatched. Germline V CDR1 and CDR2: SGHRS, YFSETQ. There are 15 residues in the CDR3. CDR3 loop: CASSRGTARLDTQYF. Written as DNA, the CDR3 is TGCGCCAGCAGCAGAGGGACAGCTCGACTGGATACGCAGTATTTT.

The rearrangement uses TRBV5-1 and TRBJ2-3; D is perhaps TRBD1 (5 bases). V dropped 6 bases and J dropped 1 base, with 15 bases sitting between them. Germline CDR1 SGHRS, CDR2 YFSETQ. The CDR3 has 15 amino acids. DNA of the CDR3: TGCGCCAGCAAAGTCCAACCGACAGGCACAGATACGCAGTATTTT. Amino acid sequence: CASKVQPTGTDTQYF.

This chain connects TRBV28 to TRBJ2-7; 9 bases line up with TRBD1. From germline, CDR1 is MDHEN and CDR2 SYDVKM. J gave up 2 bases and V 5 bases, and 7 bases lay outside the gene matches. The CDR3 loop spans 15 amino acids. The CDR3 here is CASSRDRERPYEQYF. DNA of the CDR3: TGTGCCAGCAGTCGGGACAGGGAACGACCCTACGAGCAGTACTTC.

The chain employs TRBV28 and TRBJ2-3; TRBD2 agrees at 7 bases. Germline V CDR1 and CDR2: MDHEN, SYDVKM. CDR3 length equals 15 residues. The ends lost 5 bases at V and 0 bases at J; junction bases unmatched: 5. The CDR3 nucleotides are TGTGCCAGCAGTCCCTGGACTAGGAGCACAGATACGCAGTATTTT. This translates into CASSPWTRSTDTQYF.

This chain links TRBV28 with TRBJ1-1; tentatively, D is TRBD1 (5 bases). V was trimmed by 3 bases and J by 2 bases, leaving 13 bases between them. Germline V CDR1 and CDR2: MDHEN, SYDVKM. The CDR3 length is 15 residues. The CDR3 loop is CASSFSTQVNTEAFF. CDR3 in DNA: TGTGCCAGCAGTTTCTCGACACAGGTTAACACTGAAGCTTTCTTT.

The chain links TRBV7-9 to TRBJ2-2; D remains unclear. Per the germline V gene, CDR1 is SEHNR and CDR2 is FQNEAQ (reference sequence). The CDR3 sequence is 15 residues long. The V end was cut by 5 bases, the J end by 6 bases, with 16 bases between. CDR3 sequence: CASSPGSSSAGELFF. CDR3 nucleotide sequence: TGTGCCAGCAGCCCCGGTAGCAGCTCGGCCGGGGAGCTGTTTTTT.

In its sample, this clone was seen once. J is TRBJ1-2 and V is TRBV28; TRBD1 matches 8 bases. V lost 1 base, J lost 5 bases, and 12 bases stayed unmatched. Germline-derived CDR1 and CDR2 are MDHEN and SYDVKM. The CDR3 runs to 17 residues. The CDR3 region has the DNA TGTGCCAGCAGTTTATCCACCGGACAGGGAAAAGGGTATGGCTACACCTTC. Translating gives CASSLSTGQGKGYGYTF.

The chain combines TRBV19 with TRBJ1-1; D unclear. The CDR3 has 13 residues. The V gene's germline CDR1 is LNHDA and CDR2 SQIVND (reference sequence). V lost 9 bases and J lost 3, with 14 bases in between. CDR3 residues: CASRMGEYTEAFF. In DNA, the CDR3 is TGTGCCAGCCGGATGGGAGAATACACTGAAGCTTTCTTT.

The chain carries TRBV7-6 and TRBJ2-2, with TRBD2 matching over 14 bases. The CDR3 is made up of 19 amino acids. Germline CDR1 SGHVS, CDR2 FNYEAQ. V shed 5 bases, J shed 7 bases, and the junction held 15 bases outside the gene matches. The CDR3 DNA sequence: TGTGCCAGCAGCGAAGGTGGACTAGCGGGAGGATTGGGGGACGGGGAGCTGTTTTTT. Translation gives CASSEGGLAGGLGDGELFF.

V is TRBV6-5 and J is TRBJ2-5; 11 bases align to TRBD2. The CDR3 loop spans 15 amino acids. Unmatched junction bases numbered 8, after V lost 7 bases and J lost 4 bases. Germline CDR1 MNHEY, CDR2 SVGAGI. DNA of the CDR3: TGTGCCAGCACCTTAGCGGGAGGGCAGTCAGAGACCCAGTACTTC. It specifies CASTLAGGQSETQYF.

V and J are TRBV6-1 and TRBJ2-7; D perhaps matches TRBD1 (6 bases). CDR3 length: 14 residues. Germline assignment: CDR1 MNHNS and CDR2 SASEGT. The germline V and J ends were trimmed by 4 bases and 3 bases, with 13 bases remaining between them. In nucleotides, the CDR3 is TGTGCCAGCAGTGCTGCAGGGGACGGCTACGAGCAGTACTTC. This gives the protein CASSAAGDGYEQYF.

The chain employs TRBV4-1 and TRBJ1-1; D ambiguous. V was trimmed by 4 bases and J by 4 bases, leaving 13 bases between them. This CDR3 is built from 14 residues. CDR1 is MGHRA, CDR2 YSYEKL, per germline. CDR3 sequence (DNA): TGCGCCAGCAGCCCCCCGCCGTCGGGCACTGAAGCTTTCTTT. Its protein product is CASSPPPSGTEAFF.

CDR3 nucleotides: TGCAGCGTTGAAGTACGACTAGCGGAGGAGACCCAGTACTTC. Protein sequence: CSVEVRLAEETQYF. The V and J genes are TRBV29-1 and TRBJ2-5; 9 positions match TRBD2. Germline CDR1 and CDR2: SQVTM and ANQGSEA. With V trimmed by 1 base and J by 5 bases, 5 bases remained unmatched. The CDR3 loop spans 14 amino acids.

CDR3 sequence reads: CASSLLDPGFEKLFF. As DNA, the CDR3 is TGTGCCAGCAGTTTGCTCGACCCAGGGTTCGAAAAACTGTTTTTT. The chain recombines TRBV27 with TRBJ1-4; a weak D match, TRBD1 (5 bases). Trimming left V 3 bases short and J 8 bases short, with 16 bases between. Germline CDR1 reads MNHEY; CDR2 reads SMNVEV (reference sequence). The CDR3 is 15 amino acids.

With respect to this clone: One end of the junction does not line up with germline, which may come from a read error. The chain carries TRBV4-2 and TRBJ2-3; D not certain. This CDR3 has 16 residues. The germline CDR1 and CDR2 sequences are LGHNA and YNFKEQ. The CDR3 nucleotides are TGTGCCAGCAGTCAAGATCGGTACGGTTACACAGATACGCAGTATTTT. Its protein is CASSQDRYGYTDTQYF.

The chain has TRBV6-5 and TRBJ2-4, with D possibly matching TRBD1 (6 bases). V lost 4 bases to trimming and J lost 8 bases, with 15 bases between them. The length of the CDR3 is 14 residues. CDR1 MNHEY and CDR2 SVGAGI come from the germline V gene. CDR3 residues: CASSSKQGYDIQYF. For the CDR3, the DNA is TGTGCCAGCAGTTCCAAACAGGGTTATGACATTCAGTACTTC.

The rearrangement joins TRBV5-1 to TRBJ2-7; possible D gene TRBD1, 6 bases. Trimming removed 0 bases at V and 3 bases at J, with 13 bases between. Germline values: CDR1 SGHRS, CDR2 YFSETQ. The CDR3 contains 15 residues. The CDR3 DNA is TGCGCCAGCAGCTTGGTAGGACAGCCCGGCTACGAGCAGTACTTC. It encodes CASSLVGQPGYEQYF.

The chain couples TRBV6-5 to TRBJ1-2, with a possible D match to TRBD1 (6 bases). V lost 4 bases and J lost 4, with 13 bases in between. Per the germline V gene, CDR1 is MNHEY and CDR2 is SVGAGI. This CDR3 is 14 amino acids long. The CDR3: CASSLSTGLYGYTF. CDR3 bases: TGTGCCAGCAGTTTATCAACAGGGCTCTATGGCTACACCTTC.

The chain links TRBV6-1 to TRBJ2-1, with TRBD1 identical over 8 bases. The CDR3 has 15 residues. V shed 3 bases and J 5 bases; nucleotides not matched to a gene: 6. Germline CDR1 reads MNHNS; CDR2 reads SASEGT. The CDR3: CASSDRDRRHNEQFF. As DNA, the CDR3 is TGTGCCAGCAGTGACCGGGACAGGAGACACAATGAGCAGTTCTTC.